The present T cell receptor beta chain was sequenced within a study of control samples from healthy donors and cancer patients. This CDR3 is 13 amino acids long. Germline V CDR1 and CDR2: LNHNV, YYDKDF (reference sequence). The V end was cut by 9 bases, the J end by 5 bases, with 16 bases between. The protocol was immunoSEQ multiplex PCR, while the TCRdb copy is restricted to in-frame clones and leaves out a portion. The repertoire has tens of thousands of clones, approximately 82% of them found once; the top ten carry around a tenth. The V call is TRBV15, the J call TRBJ2-5, with D perhaps matching TRBD2 (6 bases). The clonotype originates from a man in his sixties with head and neck cancer. The sequencing sample was made of PBMCs. CDR3 in amino acids: CATKPSGEETQYF. The CDR3 DNA reads as TGTGCCACGAAACCCTCGGGGGAGGAGACCCAGTACTTC.